Presented here are 3 T cell receptor beta chains from one specimen sequenced in a study of blood T cell repertoires in COVID-19. Method: immunoSEQ multiplex PCR; TCRdb's copy keeps in-frame clones and lacks some. This sample carries 250,000 to 300,000 clones, about nine tenths of them seen once, and the ten largest clones take about a sixth. The source material was PBMCs or T cells enriched from blood (not recorded which). These receptors all come from a man younger than 30 who had recovered from COVID-19.

This clone was seen a single time. This chain joins TRBV2 and TRBJ2-4; possible D gene TRBD1, 5 bases. The germline V and J ends were trimmed by 6 bases and 4 bases, with 13 bases remaining between them. The CDR3 consists of 14 residues. The germline gives CDR1 SNHLY, CDR2 FYNNEI. This CDR3 is CASRLGQAKNIQYF. CDR3 DNA: TGTGCCAGCAGGCTGGGGCAGGCTAAAAACATTCAGTACTTC.

The CDR3 nucleotides are TGTGCCAGCAGGACAGACGGAAACACCATATATTTT. Encoded protein: CASRTDGNTIYF. J is TRBJ1-3 and V is TRBV5-8, with D possibly TRBD1 on 5 matching bases. Germline CDR1 and CDR2: SGHTS and YDEGEE. This CDR3 comprises 12 residues. V lost 5 bases, J lost 4 bases, and 7 bases lay in between. Supplemented by reference TRBV5-8 and TRBJ1-3, the full variable domain reads EAGVTQSPTHLIKTRGQQATLRCSPISGHTSVYWYQQALGLGLQFLLWYDEGEERNRGNFPPRFSGRQFPNYSSELNVNALELEDSALYLCASRTDGNTIYFGEGSWLTVV.

The genes are TRBV10-3 and TRBJ2-5; 14 positions agree with TRBD2. This CDR3 spans 15 amino acids. Germline V CDR1 and CDR2: ENHRY, SYGVKD. Trimming took 6 bases from V and 4 from J; bases not matched to a gene: 4. CDR3 nucleotide sequence: TGTGCCATCAGCGGGACTAGCGGGAGCGGAGAGACCCAGTACTTC. Encoded protein: CAISGTSGSGETQYF.